This passage covers 28 T cell receptor beta chains from one sample sequenced in a study of control samples from healthy donors and cancer patients. This table comes from immunoSEQ multiplex PCR, and its TCRdb copy is limited to in-frame clones, with some not included. The repertoire holds some 20,000 clones, 88% seen once, with about 9% in the top ten. The sequencing input was PBMCs. The origin of the receptors is a woman aged 60-75 years with head and neck cancer.

This clone is a singleton in its sample. The CDR3 loop reads CASSLAWAGANEKLFF. The CDR3 bases are TGTGCCAGCAGCTTAGCGTGGGCAGGGGCTAATGAAAAACTGTTTTTT. The chain combines TRBV7-2 with TRBJ1-4; D is perhaps TRBD1 (6 bases). CDR1 and CDR2 (germline): SGHTA, FQGNSA. The V gene lost 0 bases and the J gene lost 3 bases, with 11 bases spanning the gap. The CDR3 runs to 16 residues.

The chain joins TRBV19 to TRBJ1-1; D uncertain. V lost 1 base, J lost 4 bases, and 7 bases lay in between. Germline CDR1 reads LNHDA; CDR2 reads SQIVND (reference sequence). The CDR3 covers 13 residues. The CDR3 sequence: CASSIGSGTEAFF. CDR3 nucleotide sequence: TGTGCCAGTAGTATAGGCTCGGGCACTGAAGCTTTCTTT. Looking up the rest from reference TRBV19 and TRBJ1-1 gives the full variable domain: DGGITQSPKYLFRKEGQNVTLSCEQNLNHDAMYWYRQDPGQGLRLIYYSQIVNDFQKGDIAEGYSVSREKKESFPLTVTSAQKNPTAFYLCASSIGSGTEAFFGQGTRLTVV.

The V and J genes are TRBV7-9 and TRBJ2-1, with 7 positions matching TRBD2. Germline V CDR1 and CDR2: SEHNR, FQNEAQ (reference sequence). There are 16 residues in the CDR3. The V gene end was trimmed by 8 bases and the J gene end by 0 bases; junction bases not matched to a gene: 10. The CDR3 DNA is TGTGCCAGCCGACCTCGGGGGGAGAGCTCCTACAATGAGCAGTTCTTC. Translated, it gives CASRPRGESSYNEQFF.

This clone has only a few counts. The chain joins TRBV7-9 to TRBJ1-4, with D uncertain. Per germline, CDR1 SEHNR and CDR2 FQNEAQ (reference sequence). Trimming left V 4 bases short and J 8 bases short, with 14 bases between. The CDR3 has 14 residues. This chain's CDR3 is CASSSLRGQEKLFF. The CDR3 DNA reads as TGTGCCAGCAGCTCTTTGAGAGGGCAAGAAAAACTGTTTTTT. Complete variable domain (other parts from reference TRBV7-9 and TRBJ1-4): DTGVSQNPRHKITKRGQNVTFRCDPISEHNRLYWYRQTLGQGPEFLTYFQNEAQLEKSRLLSDRFSAERPKGSFSTLEIQRTEQGDSAMYLCASSSLRGQEKLFFGSGTQLSVL.

The chain employs TRBV7-9 and TRBJ1-4; 7 bases map to TRBD1. There are 15 residues in the CDR3. Germline values: CDR1 SEHNR, CDR2 FQNEAQ (reference sequence). After removal of 4 bases from V and 2 bases from J, the junction contained 4 bases not matched to a gene. CDR3: CASSSEGATNEKLFF. The CDR3 nucleotides read TGTGCCAGCAGCTCGGAGGGGGCGACTAATGAAAAACTGTTTTTT.

The CDR3 sequence is CASAGRGNQPQHF. Here the CDR3 DNA reads TGTGCCAGCGCAGGGAGAGGCAATCAGCCCCAGCATTTT. V usage is TRBV28 and J usage is TRBJ1-5; a weak D match, TRBD1 (5 bases). V was clipped by 8 bases and J by 2 bases, with 10 bases between them. In germline, CDR1 is MDHEN, CDR2 SYDVKM. There are 13 residues in the CDR3.

The chain couples TRBV7-2 to TRBJ2-7; tentatively, D is TRBD1 or TRBD2 (5 bases each). V was cut by 7 bases and J by 2 bases, with 12 bases left in between. Germline V lookup: CDR1 SGHTA, CDR2 FQGNSA. This CDR3 has 13 amino acids. DNA for the CDR3: TGTGCCAGCACCCGGGACGGAGCCTACGAGCAGTACTTC. Translating gives CASTRDGAYEQYF.

Turning to this clone: One junction end disagrees with the germline gene, perhaps due to a read error. The chain is built from TRBV29-1 and TRBJ1-1; tentatively, D is TRBD1 (6 bases). Germline-derived CDR1 and CDR2 are SQVTM and ANQGSEA. The CDR3 totals 13 residues. In DNA, the CDR3 is TGCAGCGTTCAAGACAGGATGAACACTGAAGCTTTCTTT. Protein: CSVQDRMNTEAFF.

CDR3 nucleotides: TGTGCCAGCAGTTTCCAATCCTTATACCAAGAGACCCAGTACTTC. This gives the protein CASSFQSLYQETQYF. The chain employs TRBV27 and TRBJ2-5; D ambiguous. The CDR3 length is 15 residues. Germline CDR1 reads MNHEY; CDR2 reads SMNVEV (reference sequence). Trimming pared 3 bases from V and 0 bases from J, leaving 11 bases between.

This chain joins TRBV4-2 and TRBJ1-1; 7 bases line up with TRBD1. Germline-derived CDR1 and CDR2 are LGHNA and YNFKEQ. CDR3 length equals 15 residues. Trimming removed 2 bases from V and 8 bases from J; junction bases left unmatched: 11. As DNA, the CDR3 is TGTGCCAGCAGCCAAACACAGGGGAGTCGAGGGGAAGCTTTCTTT. Translated, it gives CASSQTQGSRGEAFF.

V is TRBV27 and J is TRBJ1-6, with 9 bases matching TRBD1. The CDR3 contains 18 residues. The J segment lost 0 bases and the V segment lost 5 bases, leaving 8 bases of the junction unmatched. Germline lookup yields CDR1 MNHEY and CDR2 SMNVEV (reference sequence). The CDR3 DNA is TGTGCCAGCAGTCCCCTGACAGGGGGGAGCTCCTATAATTCACCCCTCCACTTT. It is translated as CASSPLTGGSSYNSPLHF.

This chain connects TRBV18 to TRBJ1-6; D is undetermined. The CDR3 is 14 amino acids. CDR1 is KGHSH and CDR2 is LQKENI in the germline V gene. Trimming removed 3 bases from V and 7 bases from J, with 10 bases in between. The DNA of the CDR3 is TGTGCCAGCTCACCGGGCCTTTCCAATTCACCCCTCCACTTT. It yields the protein CASSPGLSNSPLHF.

This chain uses TRBV10-3 with TRBJ1-5; perhaps TRBD1 as D (6 bases). Germline V lookup: CDR1 ENHRY, CDR2 SYGVKD. This CDR3 spans 13 amino acids. V was trimmed by 11 bases and J by 0 bases, leaving 11 bases between them. CDR3 bases: TGTGCCTCTCGGACAGCTAGCAATCAGCCCCAGCATTTT. Its protein product is CASRTASNQPQHF.

The rearrangement uses TRBV2 and TRBJ1-3; D uncertain. Trimming removed 4 bases from V and 4 bases from J, with 8 bases in between. The CDR3 is 13 residues long. CDR1 is SNHLY and CDR2 is FYNNEI in the germline V gene. CDR3 coding DNA: TGTGCCAGCAGTGTAAGAGGCGGAAACACCATATATTTT. As protein: CASSVRGGNTIYF.

The sample holds one count of this clone. This rearrangement joins TRBV27 to TRBJ1-6; a weak D match, TRBD1 (6 bases). The V gene lost 4 bases and the J gene lost 7 bases, with 14 bases spanning the gap. CDR1 and CDR2 (germline): MNHEY, SMNVEV (reference sequence). This CDR3 contains 15 residues. CDR3 protein: CASSSLTGSNSPLHF. Written as DNA, the CDR3 is TGTGCCAGCAGTTCCTTGACAGGCTCCAATTCACCCCTCCACTTT.

The rearrangement uses TRBV9 and TRBJ2-3, with 7 bases aligning to TRBD2. The V gene's germline CDR1 is SGDLS and CDR2 YYNGEE. The CDR3 loop spans 15 amino acids. J was trimmed by 1 base and V by 2 bases; bases with no gene match: 4. The CDR3 loop is CASSVPSGRTDTQYF. In nucleotides, the CDR3 is TGTGCCAGCAGCGTCCCTAGCGGCCGCACAGATACGCAGTATTTT.

The J gene is TRBJ1-4, the V gene TRBV15; D might be TRBD1 (6 bases). Trimming left V 2 bases short and J 8 bases short, with 15 bases between. CDR1 is LNHNV and CDR2 is YYDKDF in the germline V gene (reference sequence). The CDR3 is made up of 15 amino acids. CDR3 residues: CATSRSRGYGEKLFF. CDR3 DNA sequence: TGTGCCACCAGCAGATCCAGGGGATACGGGGAAAAACTGTTTTTT.

This clone was recorded once. This chain uses TRBV9 with TRBJ1-5; no definite D call. This CDR3 region has 14 residues. Germline values: CDR1 SGDLS, CDR2 YYNGEE. Trimming pared 0 bases from V and 3 bases from J, leaving 7 bases between. CDR3 bases: TGTGCCAGCAGCGTAGGTGGTTTCAATCAGCCCCAGCATTTT. It yields the protein CASSVGGFNQPQHF.

V is TRBV9 and J is TRBJ2-1; D not resolved. Trimming pared 4 bases from V and 0 bases from J, leaving 11 bases between. Germline V CDR1 and CDR2: SGDLS, YYNGEE. CDR3 length: 15 amino acids. The CDR3 DNA follows: TGTGCCAGCAGCCCGACCCTTAGCTCCTACAATGAGCAGTTCTTC. Protein: CASSPTLSSYNEQFF.

The gene calls are TRBV6-5 and TRBJ2-6; the D call may be TRBD1 or TRBD2 (5 bases each). The CDR3 loop spans 15 amino acids. In germline, CDR1 is MNHEY, CDR2 SVGAGI. Trimming removed 7 bases at V and 2 bases at J, with 12 bases between. CDR3 amino acids: CASTRVGAGANVLTF. In DNA, the CDR3 is TGTGCCAGCACACGTGTGGGGGCTGGGGCCAACGTCCTGACTTTC.

The rearrangement joins TRBV19 to TRBJ1-1, with D unresolved. The CDR3 consists of 13 residues. In germline, CDR1 is LNHDA, CDR2 SQIVND (reference sequence). V was trimmed by 2 bases and J by 3 bases, leaving 7 bases between them. As DNA, the CDR3 is TGTGCCAGTAGTATAACAGATTACACTGAAGCTTTCTTT. It translates to CASSITDYTEAFF.

This clone was detected only a few times. The V gene is TRBV12-3 or TRBV12-4, the J gene TRBJ2-7, with D possibly being TRBD1 (5 bases). The V gene lost 5 bases and the J gene lost 2 bases, with 10 bases spanning the gap. The CDR3 has 13 amino acids. CDR3 bases: TGTGCCAGCAGTCAGACAGTCACCTACGAGCAGTACTTC. It specifies CASSQTVTYEQYF.

The chain is built from TRBV15 and TRBJ1-1; the D gene is possibly TRBD1 (5 bases). The CDR3 spans 12 residues. In germline, CDR1 is LNHNV, CDR2 YYDKDF (reference sequence). V lost 2 bases to trimming and J lost 7 bases, with 8 bases between them. CDR3 in amino acids: CATSRRGREAFF. CDR3 sequence (DNA): TGTGCCACCAGCAGAAGGGGCCGTGAAGCTTTCTTT. Looking up the rest from reference TRBV15 and TRBJ1-1 gives the full variable domain: DAMVIQNPRYQVTQFGKPVTLSCSQTLNHNVMYWYQQKSSQAPKLLFHYYDKDFNNEADTPDNFQSRRPNTSFCFLDIRSPGLGDTAMYLCATSRRGREAFFGQGTRLTVV.

This clone was found once. For the CDR3, the DNA is TGTGCCAGCAGATCTAACACCGGGGAGCTGTTTTTT. Protein: CASRSNTGELFF. This rearrangement joins TRBV28 to TRBJ2-2, with D unclear. The germline V and J ends were trimmed by 6 bases and 2 bases, with 4 bases remaining between them. Germline loops: CDR1 MDHEN, CDR2 SYDVKM. The CDR3 extends over 12 amino acids.

The chain recombines TRBV3-1 (or the pseudogene TRBV3-2) with TRBJ1-2; D remains unclear. The V and J ends lost 3 bases and 4 bases respectively, with 9 bases between them. Per the germline V gene, CDR1 is LGHDT and CDR2 is YNNKEL (reference sequence). The CDR3 consists of 13 residues. CDR3 amino acids: CASSHSRPYGYTF. CDR3 DNA sequence: TGTGCCAGCAGCCATAGCAGACCCTATGGCTACACCTTC.

The chain links TRBV15 to TRBJ2-5; D tentatively fits TRBD1 or TRBD2 (5 bases each). The CDR3 contains 14 residues. CDR1 LNHNV and CDR2 YYDKDF come from the germline V gene (reference sequence). Trimming stripped 5 bases from V and 5 bases from J, with 15 bases between. The CDR3 here is CATSLRGGSETQYF. The CDR3 DNA follows: TGTGCCACCAGCCTCCGGGGCGGGTCGGAGACCCAGTACTTC. Full variable domain (outside the CDR3, taken from reference TRBV15 and TRBJ2-5): DAMVIQNPRYQVTQFGKPVTLSCSQTLNHNVMYWYQQKSSQAPKLLFHYYDKDFNNEADTPDNFQSRRPNTSFCFLDIRSPGLGDTAMYLCATSLRGGSETQYFGPGTRLLVL.

V is TRBV7-2 and J is TRBJ1-6; 10 bases match TRBD1. In germline, CDR1 is SGHTA, CDR2 FQGNSA. V shed 5 bases and J 7 bases; nucleotides not matched to a gene: 8. The CDR3 has 16 amino acids. The DNA of the CDR3 is TGTGCCAGCAGCCCGAGGTTGGGACAGGGGAATTCACCCCTCCACTTT. Protein product: CASSPRLGQGNSPLHF.

The chain uses TRBV11-2 and TRBJ2-1; unclear D gene. V lost 0 bases and J 0 bases, leaving 6 bases between the germline ends. The CDR3 contains 15 residues. CDR1 SGHAT and CDR2 FQNNGV come from the germline V gene. CDR3 coding DNA: TGTGCCAGCAGCTTAGAGGGCAACTCCTACAATGAGCAGTTCTTC. It specifies CASSLEGNSYNEQFF.